Described below is a single T cell receptor beta chain sequence and its context. Its cognate antigen is unknown. This specimen belongs to a study of beta chain features in type 1 diabetes. Study-wide background: Patients looked much like healthy donors when it came to age, gender and cell yields. Regarding the study as a whole: There was a moderate but significant shortening of TCRB CDR3s in all four CD4+ subsets of Type 1 diabetes patients. Researchers could not determine here whether HLA type influences TCRB rearrangement.

The authors reverse transcribed all of the isolated RNA, so sequencing captured expressed TCRB transcripts. Sequenced naive, central memory and regulatory T cell samples produced an average of about 3.6 million reads. This table comes from immunoSEQ multiplex PCR, and its TCRdb copy is limited to in-frame clones, with some not included. This table holds under 200,000 clones, roughly 8% found once. The sequence was obtained from a woman between 18 and 29 years old with type 1 diabetes. Input material: central memory CD4+ T cells from blood.

This chain's CDR3 is CASSVGTGGPDTQYF. The CDR3 bases are TGTGCCAGCAGCGTCGGGACAGGGGGCCCAGATACGCAGTATTTT. The chain employs TRBV7-2 and TRBJ2-3; TRBD1 matches 12 bases. The V segment lost 5 bases and the J segment 4 bases; nucleotides outside the gene matches: 4. Germline CDR1 SGHTA, CDR2 FQGNSA. The CDR3 loop spans 15 amino acids.